This TCR beta chain came from a study of T cell changes during pregnancy in multiple sclerosis. Method: immunoSEQ multiplex PCR; TCRdb's copy keeps in-frame clones and lacks some. The repertoire consists of tens of thousands of clones, with 92% occurring once and the leading ten covering around 0.56%. V gave up 0 bases and J gave up 0 bases, with 17 bases separating them. Per germline, CDR1 LGHNA and CDR2 YSLEER. The CDR3 runs 18 residues. Only a few counts were recorded for this clone. The TCR originated in a female donor with multiple sclerosis, enrolled in a pregnancy study. The J gene is TRBJ1-1, the V gene TRBV4-3; tentative D call: TRBD1 (6 bases). Source: CD4+ T cells from peripheral blood mononuclear cells, taken after pregnancy. CDR3: CASSQDLRTASVNTEAFF. The CDR3 DNA reads TGCGCCAGCAGCCAAGATTTGCGGACAGCCTCAGTGAACACTGAAGCTTTCTTT.